Listed below are T cell receptor beta chains from one sample, sequenced in a study of response to subunit inactivated influenza vaccine. TCRdb redid the calling of the RT-PCR reads with MiXCR, one entry per CDR3 protein. The sample includes approximately 200,000 distinct CDR3 sequences, roughly an eighth of them seen just once. The specimen was CD8+ T cells sorted from PBMCs, collected around 5 days after vaccination. The receptors stem from a man between 50 and 59 years old who received an inactivated influenza vaccine. Both conserved end residues are part of each CDR3. The order of the fields is clone size, V gene, J gene, D gene, CDR3 DNA, CDR3 protein. D genes are given only for firm matches. Rows give clone size only sometimes, using once, few, many, or a class for an expanded clone.

size: .; V: TRBV7-9; J: TRBJ2-1; D: .; DNA: TGTGCCAGCAGCAAAGGGGTAAATGAGCAGTTCTTC; CDR3: CASSKGVNEQFF
size: few; V: TRBV10-3; J: TRBJ2-1; D: .; DNA: TGTGCCATTTCGGGACAACCGGGGTGGGGAGATGAGCAGTTCTTC; CDR3: CAISGQPGWGDEQFF
size: many; V: TRBV25-1; J: TRBJ2-1; D: TRBD2; DNA: TGTGCCAGCAGTGAATTGGCTAGCGGGACCTACAATGAGCAGTTCTTC; CDR3: CASSELASGTYNEQFF
size: .; V: TRBV6-2/TRBV6-3; J: TRBJ2-7; D: .; DNA: TGTGCCAGCAGTTATGTTGCGGGACGCGAGCAGTACTTC; CDR3: CASSYVAGREQYF
size: many; V: TRBV10-3; J: TRBJ1-2; D: .; DNA: TGTGCCATCAGGACGTTACGGGGCGGCTACACCTTC; CDR3: CAIRTLRGGYTF
size: .; V: TRBV27; J: TRBJ1-5; D: TRBD1; DNA: TGTGCCAGCAGTTTTACAGGGGGCGTTCAGCCCCAGCATTTT; CDR3: CASSFTGGVQPQHF
size: few; V: TRBV11-1; J: TRBJ2-2; D: TRBD1; DNA: TGTGCCAGCAGCCCAAAACCCTACAGGGGGCGCGGGGAAGAGGACACCGGGGAGCTGTTTTTT; CDR3: CASSPKPYRGRGEEDTGELFF
size: many; V: TRBV6-5; J: TRBJ2-2; D: .; DNA: TGTGCCAGCAGTTACTCGGAGGGAACCGGGGAGCTGTTTTTT; CDR3: CASSYSEGTGELFF
size: few; V: TRBV6-5; J: TRBJ2-1; D: TRBD2; DNA: TGTGCCAGCAGCTTGACTGCACTAGCGGTCGGAGAGCAGTTCTTC; CDR3: CASSLTALAVGEQFF
size: few; V: TRBV20-1; J: TRBJ2-2; D: .; DNA: TGCAGTGCTAGAGATTTGCGGGGCACCGGGGAGCTGTTTTTT; CDR3: CSARDLRGTGELFF
size: few; V: TRBV15; J: TRBJ2-3; D: TRBD2; DNA: TGTGCCACCAGCAGAGGGCAGTGGGGGGGGAGCACAGATACGCAGTATTTT; CDR3: CATSRGQWGGSTDTQYF
size: few; V: TRBV27; J: TRBJ2-3; D: .; DNA: TGTGCCAGCGGGTTAGATGGGGCAGATTCAGATACGCAGTATTTT; CDR3: CASGLDGADSDTQYF
size: few; V: TRBV7-8; J: TRBJ2-3; D: .; DNA: TGTGCCAGCAGCCCTTGGCCGACTACCCCTTCCACAGATACGCAGTATTTT; CDR3: CASSPWPTTPSTDTQYF
size: .; V: TRBV27; J: TRBJ2-1; D: TRBD2; DNA: TGTGCCAGCAGTTTACTCCTAGCGGGAGGGGGCAATGAGCAGTTCTTC; CDR3: CASSLLLAGGGNEQFF
size: few; V: TRBV29-1; J: TRBJ1-2; D: .; DNA: TGCAGCGTTGCTTCTACCACAGGCCTCTATGGCTACACCTTC; CDR3: CSVASTTGLYGYTF
size: once; V: TRBV28; J: TRBJ2-2; D: .; DNA: TGTGCCAGCAGTTTAAAGCAGGGTGGCACCGGGGAGCTGTTTTTT; CDR3: CASSLKQGGTGELFF
size: many; V: TRBV4-3; J: TRBJ2-4; D: .; DNA: TGCGCCAGCAGCCAAGAATGGAGGCGGGGCGCAGCCAAAAACATTCAGTACTTC; CDR3: CASSQEWRRGAAKNIQYF